This note documents a single TCR beta chain sequence. What it binds is not known. These data are taken from a study of molecular identifiers for immune sequencing clone quantification. Across the whole study: Naive CD8 cell RNA, from around 20,000 or 99,000 cells, was split five ways in replicates, with four sequenced. Study outcomes and limitations: Jurkat TCR RNA spiked in from one cell (amid some 1 million naive cells) was reportedly detectable. It was shown that clones above 20 RNA copies held over 99% of effector molecules, but under 1% in naive cells. Because of identical TCR molecules sharing a barcode, sizes of highly expanded clones could be underestimated.

This CDR3 has 12 amino acids. Trimming stripped 4 bases from V and 12 bases from J, with 13 bases between. Germline V gene data show CDR1 as LGHNA and CDR2 as YNFKEQ. TCRdb processed the PCR reads anew with MiXCR; each CDR3 protein has one entry. The sample consists of about 510,000 distinct CDR3 sequences, about a fifth of them appearing once. This sequence was found in a human donor in good health. Some libraries in this study had Jurkat cell RNA spiked in. Sequenced: naive CD8+ T cells from blood, with Jurkat cell RNA spiked in. Noted subset: FACS-sorted CD8+CD4-CCR7+CD45RA+ naive T cells. This chain joins TRBV4-2 and TRBJ2-1; D gene unclear. CDR3 bases: TGTGCCAGCAGCCCCCCCGGACCACCGCAGTTCTTC. This encodes CASSPPGPPQFF.